This T cell receptor (beta chain) stems from a study of T cells in Graves' hyperthyroidism and ophthalmopathy. V lost 2 bases and J lost 4; bases outside the gene matches: 10. The length of the CDR3 is 16 residues. Per the germline V gene, CDR1 is KGHSH and CDR2 is LQKENI. This clonotype has just a few counts. The TCR beta CDR3 regions underwent amplification using RNA transcripts as the source. A set of HTBI primers served as the primers for a first-round RT-PCR of the TCR CDR3. TCRdb processed the multiplex PCR reads anew with MiXCR; each CDR3 protein has one entry. The sample records 360,000 or so distinct CDR3 sequences, about 19% being singletons.

V usage is TRBV18 and J usage is TRBJ1-1; TRBD1 matches 7 bases. Sequences were obtained from blood. The source of this sequence is a woman aged 18-35 years with Graves' hyperthyroidism. In DNA, the CDR3 is TGTGCCAGCTCACCAGGATACAGGGGTTTAGGCACTGAAGCTTTCTTT. Encoded protein: CASSPGYRGLGTEAFF.